What follows are 28 T cell receptor beta chains derived from one specimen sequenced in a study of regulatory T cells in long-lasting Graves disease. Arm-PCR of CDR3 regions and iRepertoire HTBI primers were used to build TCR beta libraries. MiXCR was run by TCRdb on the multiplex PCR reads, yielding one entry per CDR3 protein. The sample holds 300,000 to 500,000 distinct CDR3 sequences, around 21% seen once. Noted time point: persistent/refractory GD, antithyroid drugs over 5 years with positive TRAb. The TCR library was prepared using RNA isolated from PBMCs. Sample: peripheral blood mononuclear cells (PBMCs), taken when the disease was refractory, from a patient treated with antithyroid drugs. These receptors all stem from a female donor with Graves disease.

This clonotype has more than one count but fewer than ten. The gene calls are TRBV29-1 and TRBJ1-1; TRBD1 agrees at 7 bases. J was trimmed by 0 bases and V by 4 bases; bases with no gene match: 20. The CDR3 is made up of 19 amino acids. Germline CDR1 SQVTM, CDR2 ANQGSEA. The CDR3 reads CSVAGNSWTGNSMNTEAFF. Written as DNA, the CDR3 is TGCAGCGTTGCAGGAAACTCCTGGACAGGCAATTCTATGAACACTGAAGCTTTCTTT.

This clonotype occurred a few times. The chain is built from TRBV20-1 and TRBJ2-3; D perhaps matches TRBD2 (5 bases). CDR3 length equals 15 residues. Looked up from germline, CDR1 is DFQATT and CDR2 is SNEGSKA (reference sequence). Trimming pared 6 bases from V and 2 bases from J, leaving 18 bases between. CDR3 sequence: CSAPRVASFTDTQYF. The CDR3 DNA is TGCAGTGCCCCGAGGGTAGCGAGCTTCACAGATACGCAGTATTTT.

This clonotype was picked up many times. This rearrangement joins TRBV6-1 to TRBJ2-7, with D perhaps being TRBD1 or TRBD2 (5 bases each). V lost 2 bases and J lost 7, with 15 bases in between. There are 14 residues in the CDR3. Germline values: CDR1 MNHNS, CDR2 SASEGT. The CDR3 here is CASSERDGLQEQYF. Here the CDR3 DNA reads TGTGCCAGCAGTGAACGGGACGGCCTCCAGGAGCAGTACTTC.

V and J are TRBV30 and TRBJ2-5; 8 positions agree with TRBD1. V lost 3 bases and J lost 5; bases outside the gene matches: 11. This CDR3 has 15 residues. Germline CDR1 and CDR2: GTSNPN and SVGIG (reference sequence). CDR3 DNA sequence: TGTGCCTGGAGCCCGGGGCAGGGGGCGGGTGAGACCCAGTACTTC. Protein sequence: CAWSPGQGAGETQYF.

This clonotype has at least ten counts. The rearrangement joins TRBV5-1 to TRBJ1-1; maybe TRBD1 (6 bases). Trimming took 0 bases from V and 3 from J, leaving 12 bases between them. The CDR3 consists of 15 residues. Germline V gene sequence: CDR1 SGHRS, CDR2 YFSETQ. The CDR3 coding sequence is TGCGCCAGCAGCTTGGATGGGGGGCGACACACTGAAGCTTTCTTT. Protein product: CASSLDGGRHTEAFF.

V and J are TRBV7-9 and TRBJ2-7; TRBD2 aligns across 7 bases. V trimming: 1 base; J trimming: 0 bases; junction bases outside the gene matches: 12. Germline V CDR1 and CDR2: SEHNR, FQNEAQ (reference sequence). CDR3 size: 18 residues. This CDR3 reads CASSLVGSSGSSSYEQYF. DNA for the CDR3: TGTGCCAGCAGCTTAGTGGGCTCTAGCGGCAGTAGCTCCTACGAGCAGTACTTC.

About this clonotype itself: One base away lies a much larger clone, so this may be a sequencing read error. The chain recombines TRBV6-5 with TRBJ1-2; no reliable D call. CDR3 length equals 16 residues. V lost 2 bases and J lost 4, with 17 bases in between. CDR1 MNHEY and CDR2 SVGAGI come from the germline V gene. CDR3 amino acids: CASSYPRVGLRYGYTF. CDR3 in DNA: TGTGCCAGCAGTTACCCCCGGGTTGGACTGCGCTATGGCTACACCTTC.

The chain is built from TRBV14 and TRBJ1-2, with D possibly TRBD1 on 5 matching bases. The CDR3 runs 15 residues. Germline V gene sequence: CDR1 SGHDN, CDR2 FVKESK. V gave up 0 bases and J gave up 4 bases, with 12 bases separating them. Here the CDR3 reads CASSQDAGLGYGYTF. The CDR3 coding sequence is TGTGCCAGCAGCCAAGACGCGGGGCTTGGCTATGGCTACACCTTC. The complete variable domain, with remaining parts taken from reference TRBV14 and TRBJ1-2, reads EAGVTQFPSHSVIEKGQTVTLRCDPISGHDNLYWYRRVMGKEIKFLLHFVKESKQDESGMPNNRFLAERTGGTYSTLKVQPAELEDSGVYFCASSQDAGLGYGYTFGSGTRLTVV.

The chain has TRBV6-1 and TRBJ2-1; tentative D call: TRBD2 (5 bases). CDR1 is MNHNS, CDR2 SASEGT, per germline. This CDR3 contains 12 residues. Trimming left V 7 bases short and J 16 bases short, with 20 bases between. CDR3 residues: CASTGKPETSFF. The CDR3 bases are TGTGCCAGCACGGGGAAGCCGGAGACATCTTTCTTC.

There are many counts of this clonotype. The chain employs TRBV30 and TRBJ1-1; D not certain. This CDR3 is built from 13 residues. CDR1 is GTSNPN, CDR2 SVGIG, per germline (reference sequence). V was trimmed by 3 bases and J by 5 bases, leaving 13 bases between them. The CDR3 DNA is TGTGCCTGGAGACACCGGGCCGGGACTGAAGCTTTCTTT. Translating it yields CAWRHRAGTEAFF. The full variable domain, rest sourced from reference TRBV30 and TRBJ1-1, is SQTIHQWPATLVQPVGSPLSLECTVEGTSNPNLYWYRQAAGRGLQLLFYSVGIGQISSEVPQNLSASRPQDRQFILSSKKLLLSDSGFYLCAWRHRAGTEAFFGQGTRLTVV.

The rearrangement uses TRBV12-3 or TRBV12-4 and TRBJ2-5, with D maybe TRBD1 (6 bases). With the DNA end fitting TRBJ2-1 better, the J assignment may be wrong. This CDR3 spans 13 amino acids. Written as DNA, the CDR3 is TGTGCCAGCAGTAGAGGGGGTGGGAATGAGCAGTTCTTC. Protein: CASSRGGGNEQFF.

The chain has TRBV6-1 and TRBJ2-5, with a weak D call TRBD2 (5 bases). V lost 7 bases and J lost 5, with 14 bases in between. CDR1 is MNHNS, CDR2 SASEGT, per germline. CDR3 length: 13 amino acids. In DNA form, the CDR3 reads TGTGCCAGCACCATACTAGTTGGTGAGACCCAGTACTTC. Amino acids: CASTILVGETQYF.

This clonotype was counted ten times or more. The rearrangement joins TRBV28 to TRBJ1-2; maybe TRBD1 (5 bases). Germline V gives CDR1 MDHEN, CDR2 SYDVKM. This CDR3 comprises 14 residues. V lost 6 bases to trimming and J lost 4 bases, with 15 bases between them. CDR3 residues: CASRWDRAVYGYTF. CDR3 sequence (DNA): TGTGCCAGCAGGTGGGACCGGGCCGTCTATGGCTACACCTTC.

This clonotype was found many times. The rearrangement links TRBV28 to TRBJ1-2; a weak D match, TRBD1 (5 bases). V was pared by 3 bases and J by 4 bases, with 12 bases between. Per the germline V gene, CDR1 is MDHEN and CDR2 is SYDVKM. CDR3 size: 14 residues. Written as DNA, the CDR3 is TGTGCCAGCAGTTTCGGGGGTTCGGGCTATGGCTACACCTTC. Its protein product is CASSFGGSGYGYTF.

This clonotype was found many times. CDR3 nucleotides: TGTGCCAGCAGTTTAGGAACAGATTATAATTCACCCCTCCACTTT. Protein product: CASSLGTDYNSPLHF. J is TRBJ1-6 and V is TRBV12-3 or TRBV12-4; D gene uncertain. The CDR3 length is 15 residues. Trimming took 1 base from V and 4 from J, leaving 8 bases between them.

This clonotype has ten or more counts. The chain employs TRBV7-6 and TRBJ1-2, with D maybe TRBD1 (5 bases). V gave up 6 bases and J gave up 8 bases, with 13 bases separating them. The CDR3 is 12 amino acids. The germline gives CDR1 SGHVS, CDR2 FNYEAQ. CDR3 sequence (DNA): TGTGCCAGCAGTTCTAACGAGGGGGGCTACACCTTC. It yields the protein CASSSNEGGYTF. The full variable domain, rest sourced from reference TRBV7-6 and TRBJ1-2, is GAGVSQSPRYKVTKRGQDVALRCDPISGHVSLYWYRQALGQGPEFLTYFNYEAQQDKSGLPNDRFSAERPEGSISTLTIQRTEQRDSAMYRCASSSNEGGYTFGSGTRLTVV.

With respect to this clonotype: One junction end does not reproduce the germline sequence, and a read error may be involved. The V call is TRBV20-1, the J call TRBJ1-1; TRBD1 agrees at 7 bases. This CDR3 region has 15 residues. Germline assignment: CDR1 DFQATT and CDR2 SNEGSKA (reference sequence). Written as DNA, the CDR3 is TGCGGTGCCCAGACTAGTAGGGGGCGATACACTGAAGCTTTCTTT. It yields the protein CGAQTSRGRYTEAFF.

The rearrangement uses TRBV20-1 and TRBJ2-7; 10 nucleotides align to TRBD1. V lost 4 bases to trimming and J lost 6 bases; unmatched junction nucleotides: 3. The CDR3 spans 12 residues. Per germline, CDR1 DFQATT and CDR2 SNEGSKA (reference sequence). The CDR3 is CSAKGQGREQYF. The CDR3 nucleotides are TGCAGTGCTAAGGGACAGGGGCGCGAGCAGTACTTC.

The chain combines TRBV12-3 or TRBV12-4 with TRBJ1-5, with TRBD1 identical over 8 bases. The CDR3 has 16 amino acids. With V trimmed by 8 bases and J by 7 bases, 16 bases remained unmatched. In DNA form, the CDR3 reads TGTGCCAGCTCCCAAAACTCCCAAGGACAGGGCCAGCCCCAGCATTTT. Translation gives CASSQNSQGQGQPQHF.

The rearrangement links TRBV13 to TRBJ1-3; 9 bases line up with TRBD1. The germline CDR1 and CDR2 sequences are PRHDT and FYEKMQ (reference sequence). V was clipped by 6 bases and J by 8 bases; unmatched bases: 8. CDR3 size: 14 residues. CDR3 sequence (DNA): TGTGCCAGCAGTCCTACAGGGGGCGGCGACACCATATATTTT. It specifies CASSPTGGGDTIYF.

A single count supports this clonotype. The rearrangement links TRBV30 to TRBJ2-1; D may match TRBD1 or TRBD2 (5 bases each). The V and J ends lost 0 bases and 8 bases respectively, with 17 bases between them. Per the germline V gene, CDR1 is GTSNPN and CDR2 is SVGIG (reference sequence). This CDR3 is built from 15 residues. The CDR3 nucleotides read TGTGCCTGGAGTGTATGGGGGAGTGGGATGGATGAGCAGTTCTTC. It specifies CAWSVWGSGMDEQFF.

V gene TRBV10-2 combines with J gene TRBJ2-7, with unresolved D. Per the germline V gene, CDR1 is WSHSY and CDR2 is SAAADI. The CDR3 length is 14 residues. V lost 8 bases and J lost 0, with 14 bases in between. The CDR3 DNA sequence: TGCGCCAGCCAAAACTTCTGGAGCTCCTACGAGCAGTACTTC. It encodes CASQNFWSSYEQYF.

The chain links TRBV5-1 to TRBJ1-1; the D gene is possibly TRBD1 (5 bases). This CDR3 is 13 amino acids long. Germline values: CDR1 SGHRS, CDR2 YFSETQ. Trimming shortened V by 0 bases and J by 7 bases, and 10 bases separated the two germline ends. The CDR3 DNA reads as TGCGCCAGCAGCTTGGGCCGCGACAGTGAAGCTTTCTTT. It is translated as CASSLGRDSEAFF.

This clonotype was observed many times. V usage is TRBV2 and J usage is TRBJ2-7; D remains ambiguous. From germline, CDR1 is SNHLY and CDR2 FYNNEI. V was trimmed by 10 bases and J by 8 bases, leaving 15 bases between them. The CDR3 totals 11 residues. The CDR3 spells CATSEQPQQYF. The CDR3 DNA is TGTGCCACTTCTGAGCAGCCTCAGCAGTACTTC.

In regard to this clonotype: An end of the junction differs from the germline gene, which may be a read error. The V call is TRBV6-5, the J call TRBJ2-4; a weak D match, TRBD1 (5 bases). This CDR3 is 14 amino acids long. CDR1 and CDR2 from the germline V gene are MNHEY and SVGAGI. The CDR3 DNA reads as TGTGCCAGCAGTTACGGGGCAGCCCAAAACATTCAGTACTTC. Protein sequence: CASSYGAAQNIQYF.

V is TRBV20-1 and J is TRBJ1-6, with no clear D. Trimming stripped 0 bases from V and 7 bases from J, with 1 base between. This CDR3 region has 11 residues. Germline assignment: CDR1 DFQATT and CDR2 SNEGSKA (reference sequence). DNA for the CDR3: TGCAGTGCTAGAGAAAATTCACCCCTCCACTTT. Protein sequence: CSARENSPLHF.

This clonotype appeared a few times. The rearrangement links TRBV7-2 to TRBJ1-3; D gene uncertain. Trimming removed 2 bases from V and 0 bases from J, with 8 bases in between. The germline V gene has CDR1 SGHTA and CDR2 FQGNSA. This CDR3 is 15 amino acids long. CDR3 sequence reads: CASSLTLFSGNTIYF. CDR3 sequence (DNA): TGTGCCAGCAGCTTAACGTTGTTCTCTGGAAACACCATATATTTT.

This clonotype was seen at least ten times. The rearrangement links TRBV7-9 to TRBJ2-7, with D perhaps matching TRBD1 (5 bases). Trimming took 6 bases from V and 6 from J, leaving 12 bases between them. CDR1 is SEHNR, CDR2 FQNEAQ, per germline (reference sequence). The CDR3 extends over 12 amino acids. CDR3 sequence reads: CASSLFGAEQYF. CDR3 nucleotides: TGTGCCAGCAGTCTTTTTGGGGCCGAGCAGTACTTC.